The 5 T cell receptor beta chains presented below share a single source sample, sequenced in a study of blood T cell repertoires in COVID-19. Repertoires were generated with immunoSEQ multiplex PCR, while TCRdb's copy carries only in-frame clones and drops some. The sample contains 110,000 or so clones, approximately 84% of which appear only once. Material: peripheral blood. Source of these receptors: a middle-aged man with acute or convalescent COVID-19.

V gene TRBV5-6 combines with J gene TRBJ1-1; D is unclear. Germline V gene data show CDR1 as SGHDT and CDR2 as YYEEEE. The CDR3 covers 14 residues. Trimming took 0 bases from V and 0 from J, leaving 6 bases between them. CDR3 protein: CASSLGELNTEAFF. In DNA, the CDR3 is TGTGCCAGCAGCTTGGGTGAGTTGAACACTGAAGCTTTCTTT. Full variable domain (remainder filled in from reference TRBV5-6 and TRBJ1-1): DAGVTQSPTHLIKTRGQQVTLRCSPKSGHDTVSWYQQALGQGPQFIFQYYEEEERQRGNFPDRFSGHQFPNYSSELNVNALLLGDSALYLCASSLGELNTEAFFGQGTRLTVV.

The V call is TRBV3-1 (or the pseudogene TRBV3-2), the J call TRBJ2-3; 7 nucleotides match TRBD1. The V and J ends lost 4 bases and 4 bases, in that order; junction bases with no gene match: 11. The CDR3 is 16 amino acids. The germline V gene encodes CDR1 LGHDT and CDR2 YNNKEL (reference sequence). CDR3 nucleotide sequence: TGTGCCAGCAGCCTCGACAGGGTATTGGGTCCAGATACGCAGTATTTT. It yields the protein CASSLDRVLGPDTQYF.

This clone was observed a handful of times. The chain joins TRBV4-2 to TRBJ1-2; 8 bases align to TRBD1. Looked up from germline, CDR1 is LGHNA and CDR2 is YNFKEQ. The CDR3 runs to 14 residues. Trimming cost V 2 bases and J 8 bases; bases outside gene matches: 7. As DNA, the CDR3 is TGTGCCAGCAGCCAACAACAGGGGGTAGTGGGCTACACCTTC. It yields the protein CASSQQQGVVGYTF.

In regard to this clone: At the DNA level, this CDR3 is encoded by other sequences in the same sample as well. The chain employs TRBV7-3 and TRBJ2-3; no clear D. The CDR3 length is 14 residues. V was cut by 0 bases and J by 2 bases, with 6 bases left in between. The germline gives CDR1 SGHTA, CDR2 FQGTGA. The CDR3 DNA reads TGTGCCAGCAGCTTAACTAGAGACACAGATACGCAGTATTTT. Translating gives CASSLTRDTDTQYF.

This clone was seen only once. V usage is TRBV3-1 (or the pseudogene TRBV3-2) and J usage is TRBJ1-5, with D tentatively TRBD1 (6 bases). CDR1 and CDR2 from the germline V gene are LGHDT and YNNKEL (reference sequence). This CDR3 comprises 15 residues. Trimming took 3 bases from V and 5 from J, leaving 14 bases between them. The CDR3 sequence: CASSQGAGWDQPQHF. The CDR3, as DNA: TGTGCCAGCAGCCAGGGGGCAGGTTGGGATCAGCCCCAGCATTTT.